These T cell receptor beta chains were read from a single sample in a study of shared clonotypes between healthy human individuals. Measured with immunoSEQ multiplex PCR; TCRdb has only the in-frame clones, and not every one. The sample has roughly 1,500,000 clones, approximately 98% seen once. Sequenced input: naive CD4+ T cells sorted from blood. The receptors originated from a man aged 30-40 years in good health. Each CDR3 is given with its conserved first and last residue. The D gene is left open where the match is weak. The size of a clone is reported for some rows only, either as once, few or many, or as a class for expanded clones.

TRBJ2-1,TRBV28,.,.,TGTGCCAGCAGTTTAGGGTTTGAGCAGTTCTTC,CASSLGFEQFF
TRBJ2-7,TRBV5-6,.,.,TGTGCCAGCAGCTTGACCTCCCAAAGAGTTTACGAGCAGTACTTC,CASSLTSQRVYEQYF
TRBJ2-7,TRBV30,.,.,TGTGCCTGGACCAGGGGCAGAACGGTCCACGAGCAGTACTTC,CAWTRGRTVHEQYF
TRBJ2-7,TRBV25-1,.,TRBD1,TGTGCCAGCAGTGAATATGAGGGACAGAACTACGAGCAGTACTTC,CASSEYEGQNYEQYF
TRBJ2-7,TRBV7-9,once,.,TGTGCCAGCAGCCCGTATCTACGAGGAAGCTCCTACGAGCAGTACTTC,CASSPYLRGSSYEQYF
TRBJ2-6,TRBV7-3,.,TRBD1,TGTGCCAGCAGCTCCGGGACAGGGCCCAGCTCTGGGGCCAACGTCCTGACTTTC,CASSSGTGPSSGANVLTF
TRBJ1-2,TRBV6-5,.,TRBD1,TGTGCCAGCAGCCACCCGGGACAGGGCAACTATGGCTACACCTTC,CASSHPGQGNYGYTF
TRBJ1-5,TRBV28,.,.,TGTGCCAGCAACCTCGGGCTTCTGCCCCAGCATTTT,CASNLGLLPQHF
TRBJ1-1,TRBV7-9,.,.,TGTGCCAGCAGCTTCAGTAGTTTCAGACCGAACACTGAAGCTTTCTTT,CASSFSSFRPNTEAFF
TRBJ1-2,TRBV11-2,.,.,TGTGCCAGCAGCCGGAAGCGGACCTATGGCTACACCTTC,CASSRKRTYGYTF
TRBJ1-2,TRBV6-4,.,.,TGTGCCAGCAGTCAAGGGGGGAATGCCGCCGGGCCTTATGGCTACACCTTC,CASSQGGNAAGPYGYTF
TRBJ2-1,TRBV2,.,.,TGTGCCAGCAGTGTGTTGGGTAATGAGCAGTTCTTC,CASSVLGNEQFF
TRBJ1-4,TRBV29-1,.,TRBD1,TGCAGCGTTGAGGACAGGGTTTGGGGTGAAAAACTGTTTTTT,CSVEDRVWGEKLFF
TRBJ1-3,TRBV7-8,.,TRBD1,TGTGCCAGCAGCTTTTTGGACAGGGTGGTTGGAAACACCATATATTTT,CASSFLDRVVGNTIYF
TRBJ1-5,TRBV19,once,.,TGTGCCAGTAGTACGACGGACAGATTAAATCAGCCCCAGCATTTT,CASSTTDRLNQPQHF
TRBJ1-1,TRBV6-1,.,TRBD1,TGTGCCAGCAGTGACCTGGGACAGGCAAACACTGAAGCTTTCTTT,CASSDLGQANTEAFF
TRBJ1-5,TRBV19,.,.,TGTGCCAGTAGTATCTCACAGATCAATCAGCCCCAGCATTTT,CASSISQINQPQHF
TRBJ2-3,TRBV25-1,.,.,TGTGCCAGCAGTGAAACCCAGGGAAGGACAGATACGCAGTATTTT,CASSETQGRTDTQYF
TRBJ1-5,TRBV18,.,.,TGTGCCAGCTCACCACGTAGTCAGGGGAAGATTCAGCCCCAGCATTTT,CASSPRSQGKIQPQHF
TRBJ2-7,TRBV19,.,.,TGTGCCAGTAGTATCTCGACAGTCCCTGACTACGAGCAGTACTTC,CASSISTVPDYEQYF
TRBJ2-5,TRBV7-9,.,.,TGTGCCAGCAGCTTAACTCCGGGACTCCAAGAGACCCAGTACTTC,CASSLTPGLQETQYF
TRBJ2-5,TRBV10-3,.,.,TGTGCCATCAGTGACGTGGGTAGCGGAGAGGGGACCCAGTACTTC,CAISDVGSGEGTQYF
TRBJ2-5,TRBV5-1,.,TRBD2,TGCGCCAGCAGCTTCGGCGGGAGGGAGACCCAGTACTTC,CASSFGGRETQYF
TRBJ1-1,TRBV4-3,.,.,TGCGCCAGCAGCCAAGGTTTAACGGGGAGGATCGGCGCTTTCTTT,CASSQGLTGRIGAFF
TRBJ2-2,TRBV10-3,.,.,TGTGCCATCAGTCCGGGACTCCTCACCGGGGAGCTGTTTTTT,CAISPGLLTGELFF
TRBJ2-2,TRBV10-1,.,.,TGCGCCAGCAGCCACGGGAGAGACAACACCGGGGAGCTGTTTTTT,CASSHGRDNTGELFF
TRBJ2-1,TRBV2,.,.,TGTGCCAGCAGTCCAAGGAGCCCGATGGTTGAGCAGTTCTTC,CASSPRSPMVEQFF
TRBJ2-3,TRBV10-1,.,.,TGCGCCAGCAGTGAGGTCCCCGACAGAAGCACAGATACGCAGTATTTT,CASSEVPDRSTDTQYF
TRBJ2-7,TRBV6-1,.,.,TGTGCCAGCATCCAACCCGGGAGCGCCTACGAGCAGTACTTC,CASIQPGSAYEQYF
TRBJ1-1,TRBV30,.,.,TGTGCCTGGAGCGTGAGAGACTGGACCGGTTTGGCTGAAGCTTTCTTT,CAWSVRDWTGLAEAFF
TRBJ2-7,TRBV5-4,.,TRBD2,TGTGCCAGCGCCCTCGGTGGTAGCGGGAGGGCCCTCGAGTACTTC,CASALGGSGRALEYF